These 7 T cell receptor beta chains share one sample of origin, sequenced in a study of follicular helper T cells after annual influenza vaccination. Time point: 2014-2015 season, pre-vaccination. Clones were sequenced by immunoSEQ multiplex PCR, and TCRdb holds only the in-frame ones, with some missing. The repertoire holds 10,000 to 15,000 clones, about 73% seen once, with roughly 0.45% in the top ten. The starting material was CXCR5- memory CD4+ T cells sorted from blood, obtained on the day of influenza vaccination. The receptors originated from an adult who received the influenza vaccine.

The chain is built from TRBV6-6 and TRBJ2-1, with D perhaps TRBD1 (5 bases). The CDR3 length is 13 residues. Germline loops: CDR1 MNHNY, CDR2 SVGAGI (reference sequence). Trimming stripped 4 bases from V and 8 bases from J, with 12 bases between. The CDR3 DNA reads as TGTGCCAGCAGTTTCCAGCGACAGCATGAGCAGTTCTTC. It is translated as CASSFQRQHEQFF.

This clone was observed a handful of times. The CDR3 bases are TGTGCCAGCAGTAAGGGGACTTCCTACGAGCAGTACTTC. Its protein product is CASSKGTSYEQYF. The V and J genes are TRBV11-3 and TRBJ2-7; TRBD2 might be the D (6 bases). With 6 bases removed from V and 1 base from J, the gap between germline ends came to 10 bases. The CDR3 loop spans 13 amino acids. Germline V gene sequence: CDR1 SGHNT, CDR2 YENEEA.

V usage is TRBV7-2 and J usage is TRBJ1-1; a possible D gene is TRBD1 (6 bases). V lost 5 bases, J lost 13 bases, and 20 bases lay in between. The CDR3 contains 13 residues. CDR1 SGHTA and CDR2 FQGNSA come from the germline V gene. The CDR3, as DNA: TGTGCCAGCAGCGCTACAGGGCGACAAGGGGGTTTCTTT. Its protein product is CASSATGRQGGFF.

The chain carries TRBV10-3 and TRBJ2-1; D possibly matches TRBD1 or TRBD2 (5 bases each). The length of the CDR3 is 14 residues. Per the germline V gene, CDR1 is ENHRY and CDR2 is SYGVKD. V was pared by 10 bases and J by 7 bases, with 20 bases between. CDR3 bases: TGTGCCACCCACGGGGCAGGGCATTTTAATGAGCAGTTCTTC. It encodes CATHGAGHFNEQFF.

The DNA of the CDR3 is TGTGCCAGCAGCTTGGGACTCCCCCCAGAGACCCAGTACTTC. This translates into CASSLGLPPETQYF. The chain joins TRBV7-2 to TRBJ2-5, with a tentative D call TRBD2 (6 bases). There are 14 residues in the CDR3. Trimming removed 3 bases at V and 4 bases at J, with 12 bases between. Germline CDR1 is SGHTA and CDR2 is FQGNSA.

This clone came up once. This rearrangement joins TRBV7-9 to TRBJ1-4; 10 nucleotides match TRBD1. Unmatched junction bases numbered 1, after V lost 3 bases and J lost 3 bases. Germline CDR1 and CDR2: SEHNR and FQNEAQ (reference sequence). This CDR3 region has 15 residues. The CDR3 DNA reads TGTGCCAGCAGCTTCGGACAGGGGGCTAATGAAAAACTGTTTTTT. It codes for CASSFGQGANEKLFF.

The rearrangement links TRBV27 to TRBJ1-6; D unresolved. V gave up 0 bases and J gave up 8 bases, with 11 bases separating them. The CDR3 has 15 residues. The germline V gene encodes CDR1 MNHEY and CDR2 SMNVEV (reference sequence). The CDR3 sequence: CASSLSRYRDSPLHF. CDR3 nucleotide sequence: TGTGCCAGCAGTTTATCCCGATATCGGGATTCACCCCTCCACTTT.